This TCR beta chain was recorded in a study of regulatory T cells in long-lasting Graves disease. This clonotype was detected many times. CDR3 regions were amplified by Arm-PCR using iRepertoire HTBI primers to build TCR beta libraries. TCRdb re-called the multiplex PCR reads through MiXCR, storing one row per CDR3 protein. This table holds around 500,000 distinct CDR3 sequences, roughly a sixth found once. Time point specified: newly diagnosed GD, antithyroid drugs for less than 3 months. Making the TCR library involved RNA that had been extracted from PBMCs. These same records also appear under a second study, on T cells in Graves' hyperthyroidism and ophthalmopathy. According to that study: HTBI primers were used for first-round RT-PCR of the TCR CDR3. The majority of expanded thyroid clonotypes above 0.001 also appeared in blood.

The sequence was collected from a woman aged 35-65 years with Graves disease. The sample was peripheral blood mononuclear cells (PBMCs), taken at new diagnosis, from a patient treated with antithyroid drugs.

The CDR3 reads CASSSMGGYTF. As DNA, the CDR3 is TGTGCCAGCAGCTCTATGGGGGGCTACACCTTC. The V and J genes are TRBV11-2 and TRBJ1-2; D remains ambiguous. This CDR3 spans 11 amino acids. Trimming removed 4 bases from V and 8 bases from J, with 8 bases in between. CDR1 is SGHAT, CDR2 FQNNGV, per germline.